This record covers a single T cell receptor beta chain. This entry is derived from a study of blood T cell repertoires in COVID-19. Study information: Spain, Italy and the United States supplied samples that represented acute and convalescent COVID-19. In each case, the material was cDNA or gDNA derived from T cells, B-cell-depleted T cells, or PBMCs.

The V segment lost 4 bases and the J segment 7 bases; nucleotides outside the gene matches: 6. This CDR3 comprises 15 residues. The V gene's germline CDR1 is MGHRA and CDR2 YSYEKL. Methods used by the authors: Estimation of nucleated cell counts was performed using reference gene primer amplification. Using immunoSEQ multiplex PCR, the repertoire was profiled, and TCRdb retains in-frame clones only, with some absent. V and J calls and clone size are copied from that table; D and trimming were computed from the DNA. The sample shows over 12,000 clones, more than 75% of them seen only once. The chain couples TRBV4-1 to TRBJ1-4, with 10 bases matching TRBD1. The sequencing sample was made of peripheral blood. The clonotype comes from a human donor in a cohort sampled during active COVID-19. The CDR3 loop is CASSLSRTGGEKLFF. The CDR3 DNA sequence: TGCGCCAGCAGCCTCTCCCGGACAGGGGGTGAAAAACTGTTTTTT.